The clone carrying this T cell receptor (beta chain) was picked up many times. Its antigen is undetermined. This sample's time point: patch test 3, about 24 weeks after DPC sensitization. As to treatment: therapeutic diphenylcyclopropenone sensitization with weekly scalp DPC. Extraction yielded total RNA from whole blood (unfractionated). TCRdb ran MiXCR on the RACE reads and lists one entry per CDR3 protein. The sample holds tens of thousands of distinct CDR3 sequences, around 10% seen once. The data were obtained in a study of human T cells and chemical hapten exposure. Across the whole study: A mostly female patient group had alopecia areata, totalis or universalis. From small differences in pooled library volume came most of the variation in per-sample TCR yields. General observations from the study: Among TCRs, those above 1 in 1000 frequency were unaffected by DPC sensitization.

Trimming cost V 6 bases and J 4 bases, with 11 bases left between them. CDR1 SEHNR and CDR2 FQNEAQ come from the germline V gene (reference sequence). The CDR3 extends over 13 amino acids. The sequences come from whole blood, collected in connection with sensitization to the hapten diphenylcyclopropenone (DPC). V is TRBV7-9 and J is TRBJ2-3; D perhaps matches TRBD2 (5 bases). This receptor was taken from a woman aged 50 to 65 with alopecia areata. Some clones in this sample may be carry-over from other donors' samples. Written as DNA, the CDR3 is TGTGCCAGCAGATCGGGGTTGTCAGATACGCAGTATTTT. It translates to CASRSGLSDTQYF.